Following are 9 T cell receptor beta chains from one sample sequenced in a study of shared clonotypes between healthy human individuals. Generated by immunoSEQ multiplex PCR, the TCRdb table keeps only in-frame clones and is missing some. Found here are 650,000 to 700,000 clones, 90% of them singletons; the top ten hold 34%. The sequenced sample was memory CD8+ T cells from PBMCs. Subset indicated: CD45RO+ cells pooled with CCR7-negative TemRA cells. These receptors all stem from a man between 18 and 35 years old in good health. Some clones in this sample may be carry-over from other donors' samples.

This clone was observed a few times. The chain combines TRBV27 with TRBJ1-5; D uncertain. V was pared by 5 bases and J by 0 bases, with 8 bases between. Germline V gene sequence: CDR1 MNHEY, CDR2 SMNVEV (reference sequence). CDR3 size: 14 residues. The CDR3 protein is CASSIRDSNQPQHF. CDR3 nucleotide sequence: TGTGCCAGCAGTATAAGGGATAGCAATCAGCCCCAGCATTTT.

As regards this clone: At the DNA level, this CDR3 is encoded by other sequences in the same sample as well. This chain uses TRBV27 with TRBJ2-7; D may match TRBD1 or TRBD2 (5 bases each). Germline V gene data show CDR1 as MNHEY and CDR2 as SMNVEV (reference sequence). V was trimmed by 6 bases and J by 3 bases, leaving 15 bases between them. The CDR3 loop spans 14 amino acids. The CDR3 nucleotides read TGTGCCAGCAGCTCCGGGACGGTCCTCTACGAGCAGTACTTC. This encodes CASSSGTVLYEQYF.

This clone was counted between two and nine times. The chain couples TRBV7-6 to TRBJ2-2; D call uncertain. CDR1 and CDR2 (germline): SGHVS, FNYEAQ. V gave up 1 base and J gave up 0 bases, with 3 bases separating them. The CDR3 totals 14 residues. CDR3 DNA sequence: TGTGCCAGCAGCTTAGTCCCGAACACCGGGGAGCTGTTTTTT. It translates to CASSLVPNTGELFF.

The chain combines TRBV19 with TRBJ2-7; 7 bases are shared with TRBD2. Germline assignment: CDR1 LNHDA and CDR2 SQIVND (reference sequence). V gave up 5 bases and J gave up 3 bases; unmatched junction bases: 7. CDR3 length: 14 amino acids. The CDR3 protein is CASSVGLVGYEQYF. DNA for the CDR3: TGTGCCAGTAGTGTCGGACTAGTAGGCTACGAGCAGTACTTC. The entire variable domain, with the rest obtained from reference TRBV19 and TRBJ2-7, is as follows: DGGITQSPKYLFRKEGQNVTLSCEQNLNHDAMYWYRQDPGQGLRLIYYSQIVNDFQKGDIAEGYSVSREKKESFPLTVTSAQKNPTAFYLCASSVGLVGYEQYFGPGTRLTVT.

V and J are TRBV28 and TRBJ2-7; D is undetermined. The CDR3 has 12 residues. V was trimmed by 3 bases and J by 4 bases, leaving 7 bases between them. Germline V lookup: CDR1 MDHEN, CDR2 SYDVKM. CDR3 loop: CASSFPEYEQYF. For the CDR3, the DNA is TGTGCCAGCAGTTTTCCAGAATACGAGCAGTACTTC.

The rearrangement joins TRBV27 to TRBJ1-2, with D perhaps matching TRBD1 (5 bases). V lost 2 bases and J lost 7, with 14 bases in between. Germline V gene lookup returns CDR1 MNHEY and CDR2 SMNVEV (reference sequence). The CDR3 has 14 amino acids. In nucleotides, the CDR3 is TGTGCCAGCAGTTTACAGGGCACAGCTCTTGGCTACACCTTC. Protein: CASSLQGTALGYTF.

The chain has TRBV6-5 and TRBJ2-1; 7 bases are shared with TRBD2. J lost 6 bases, V lost 0 bases, and 8 bases had no gene match. This CDR3 is 16 amino acids long. Germline CDR1 is MNHEY and CDR2 is SVGAGI. CDR3 DNA: TGTGCCAGCAGTTACTCGATTGGGGACTACCTCAATGAGCAGTTCTTC. It yields the protein CASSYSIGDYLNEQFF.

This clone was detected only a few times. The genes are TRBV14 and TRBJ2-7; 9 positions match TRBD1. The V and J ends lost 3 bases and 5 bases, in that order; junction bases with no gene match: 11. CDR1 is SGHDN, CDR2 FVKESK, per germline. This CDR3 comprises 16 residues. CDR3: CASSHAAGQGSHEQYF. The CDR3 nucleotides are TGTGCCAGCAGCCACGCTGCGGGACAGGGTTCCCACGAGCAGTACTTC.

This chain uses TRBV11-2 with TRBJ2-1, with 7 bases identical to TRBD2. V gave up 3 bases and J gave up 4 bases; unmatched junction bases: 15. The CDR3 consists of 18 residues. Germline loops: CDR1 SGHAT, CDR2 FQNNGV. The chain's CDR3 is CASSFPTRLARVYNEQFF. The CDR3 nucleotides are TGTGCCAGCAGCTTTCCCACCCGACTAGCCCGGGTATACAATGAGCAGTTCTTC. The entire variable domain, with the rest obtained from reference TRBV11-2 and TRBJ2-1, is as follows: EAGVAQSPRYKIIEKRQSVAFWCNPISGHATLYWYQQILGQGPKLLIQFQNNGVVDDSQLPKDRFSAERLKGVDSTLKIQPAKLEDSAVYLCASSFPTRLARVYNEQFFGPGTRLTVL.